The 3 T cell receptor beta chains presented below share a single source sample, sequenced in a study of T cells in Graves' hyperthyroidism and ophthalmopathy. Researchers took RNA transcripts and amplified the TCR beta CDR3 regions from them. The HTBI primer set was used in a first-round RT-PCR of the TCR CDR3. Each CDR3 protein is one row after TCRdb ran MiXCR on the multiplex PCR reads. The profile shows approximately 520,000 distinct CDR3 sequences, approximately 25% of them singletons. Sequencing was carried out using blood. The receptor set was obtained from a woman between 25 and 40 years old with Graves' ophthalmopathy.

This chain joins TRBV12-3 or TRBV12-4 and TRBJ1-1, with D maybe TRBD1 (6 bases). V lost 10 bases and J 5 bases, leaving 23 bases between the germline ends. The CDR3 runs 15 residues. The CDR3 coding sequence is TGTGCCACCTCTGTGGGGGCCCGACCGAGGACTGAAGCTTTCTTT. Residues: CATSVGARPRTEAFF.

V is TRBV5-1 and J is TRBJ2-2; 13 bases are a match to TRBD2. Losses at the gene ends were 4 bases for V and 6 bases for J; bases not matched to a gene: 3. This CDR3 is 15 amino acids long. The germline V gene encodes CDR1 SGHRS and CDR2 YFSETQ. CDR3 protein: CASSPGTSGAGELFF. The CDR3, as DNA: TGCGCCAGCAGCCCTGGGACTAGCGGGGCCGGGGAGCTGTTTTTT. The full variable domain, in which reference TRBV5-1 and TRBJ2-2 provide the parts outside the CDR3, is KAGVTQTPRYLIKTRGQQVTLSCSPISGHRSVSWYQQTPGQGLQFLFEYFSETQRNKGNFPGRFSGRQFSNSRSEMNVSTLELGDSALYLCASSPGTSGAGELFFGEGSRLTVL.

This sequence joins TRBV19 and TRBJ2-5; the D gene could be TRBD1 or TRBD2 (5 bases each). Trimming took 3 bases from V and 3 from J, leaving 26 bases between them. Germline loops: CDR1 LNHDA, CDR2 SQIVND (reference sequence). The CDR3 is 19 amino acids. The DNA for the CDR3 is TGTGCCAGTAGTATTGGGGTCTGGGGGAAGTCTGGCCGAGAAGAGACCCAGTACTTC. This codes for CASSIGVWGKSGREETQYF.